The present TCR beta chain was sequenced within a study of cytomegalovirus exposure and HLA in healthy donors. General study results and limits: Productive status was seen about 87% or about 30% of the time for most TCR beta V segments in an earlier analysis. The authors judged a highly shared variant cluster likely a sequencing artifact.

This CDR3 is built from 17 residues. Per the germline V gene, CDR1 is SEHNR and CDR2 is FQNEAQ (reference sequence). To note about this clone: No antigen is known for it. The junction does not match germline at one end; this may be a read error.

The primer mix had 60 Vbeta and 13 Jbeta primers. Sequenced by immunoSEQ multiplex PCR; TCRdb stores in-frame clones only, minus some. Of about 180,000 clones in the sample, around 82% are singletons; the top ten hold 2.5%. Sequences were obtained from PBMCs. This sequence was found in a woman in her twenties or thirties in good health and CMV-seropositive. The rearrangement uses TRBV7-9 and TRBJ2-2; the D gene is possibly TRBD2 (6 bases). Here the CDR3 reads CSSSPTWGDLNTGELFF. In DNA, the CDR3 is TGTTCCAGCAGCCCTACCTGGGGGGACCTGAACACCGGGGAGCTGTTTTTT.